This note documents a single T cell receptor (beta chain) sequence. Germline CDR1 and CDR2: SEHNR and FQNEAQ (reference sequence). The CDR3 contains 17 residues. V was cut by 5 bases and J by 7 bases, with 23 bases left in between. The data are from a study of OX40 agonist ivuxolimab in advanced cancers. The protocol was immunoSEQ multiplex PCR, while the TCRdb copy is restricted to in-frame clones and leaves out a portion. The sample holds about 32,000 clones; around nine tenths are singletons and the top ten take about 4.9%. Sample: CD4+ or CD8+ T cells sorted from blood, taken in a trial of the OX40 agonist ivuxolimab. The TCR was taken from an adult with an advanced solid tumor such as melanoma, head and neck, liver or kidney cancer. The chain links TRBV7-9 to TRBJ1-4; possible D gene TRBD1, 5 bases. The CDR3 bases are TGTGCCAGCAGCACCCACGGCGTCCCGAAAAGGGGTGAAAAACTGTTTTTT. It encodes CASSTHGVPKRGEKLFF.